The present entry profiles one T cell receptor beta chain with its context. In germline, CDR1 is DFQATT, CDR2 SNEGSKA (reference sequence). Trimming removed 5 bases at V and 9 bases at J, with 13 bases between. CDR3 length equals 11 residues. TCRdb's table, derived via immunoSEQ multiplex PCR, lists solely in-frame clones and lacks some. The sample includes about 120,000 clones, 75% to 95% of them seen just once. The data were taken from a study of control samples from healthy donors and cancer patients. The sequencing input was blood. This TCR derives from a man between 35 and 55 years old in good health. The V and J genes are TRBV20-1 and TRBJ1-2, with D perhaps TRBD1 (5 bases). The CDR3: CSAASDSRYTF. The CDR3 coding sequence is TGCAGTGCTGCTTCAGACAGCCGCTACACCTTC.